Below, 26 T cell receptor beta chains from the same sample are listed, as sequenced in a study of blood T cells in healthy people across ages. A second PCR, run for about 6 to 12 cycles, used a sample-barcoded 5' primer plus a J-beta primer mix. TCRdb processed the 5' RACE reads anew with MiXCR; each CDR3 protein has one entry. Of over 1,300,000 distinct CDR3 sequences listed, around 55% are singletons. Sequenced input: blood. All receptors derive from a man between 18 and 35 years old in good health.

The chain is built from TRBV20-1 and TRBJ2-3; D is undetermined. V was cut by 4 bases and J by 0 bases, with 2 bases left in between. The CDR3 covers 11 residues. Germline CDR1 is DFQATT and CDR2 is SNEGSKA (reference sequence). CDR3 residues: CSAMSTDTQYF. DNA of the CDR3: TGCAGTGCTATGAGCACAGATACGCAGTATTTT.

This chain links TRBV10-3 with TRBJ2-3; the match to TRBD1 covers 8 bases. CDR1 and CDR2 from the germline V gene are ENHRY and SYGVKD. This CDR3 contains 14 residues. With 6 bases clipped from V and 5 bases from J, the junction kept 7 bases outside the gene matches. CDR3 sequence (DNA): TGTGCCATCAGGGCGGACAGGGAAGGAGATACGCAGTATTTT. Amino acid sequence: CAIRADREGDTQYF.

The V call is TRBV14, the J call TRBJ1-2; tentative D call: TRBD1 (5 bases). The V gene's germline CDR1 is SGHDN and CDR2 FVKESK. The CDR3 extends over 14 amino acids. Deletions cut 2 bases from V and 4 bases from J, with 11 bases between. In nucleotides, the CDR3 is TGTGCCAGCAGCCAACTGACAGCCTCCTATGGCTACACCTTC. Encoded protein: CASSQLTASYGYTF.

The CDR3 protein is CASSPGHPTGEQYF. CDR3 in DNA: TGTGCCAGTAGCCCGGGACACCCTACAGGGGAGCAGTACTTC. The chain joins TRBV27 to TRBJ2-7; D may be TRBD1 (6 bases). Germline CDR1 MNHEY, CDR2 SMNVEV (reference sequence). Trimming pared 9 bases from V and 7 bases from J, leaving 22 bases between. The CDR3 totals 14 residues.

This chain uses TRBV29-1 with TRBJ2-1; D remains ambiguous. Per the germline V gene, CDR1 is SQVTM and CDR2 is ANQGSEA. V was clipped by 0 bases and J by 13 bases, with 16 bases between them. The CDR3 sequence is 13 residues long. CDR3 in amino acids: CSVEDQGFRTQFF. CDR3 nucleotides: TGCAGCGTTGAAGATCAAGGCTTCCGGACCCAGTTCTTC.

This clonotype was observed a handful of times. V is TRBV4-1 and J is TRBJ1-4, with a tentative D call TRBD1 (5 bases). V gave up 0 bases and J gave up 5 bases, with 10 bases separating them. The V gene's germline CDR1 is MGHRA and CDR2 YSYEKL. This CDR3 contains 15 residues. As DNA, the CDR3 is TGCGCCAGCAGCCAAGAAGACAGACTGAATGAAAAACTGTTTTTT. Translating gives CASSQEDRLNEKLFF.

This clonotype was seen a handful of times. V gene TRBV25-1 combines with J gene TRBJ2-7, with TRBD1 matching over 8 bases. Per germline, CDR1 MGHDK and CDR2 SYGVNS. With 1 base clipped from V and 0 bases from J, the junction kept 8 bases outside the gene matches. This CDR3 is 17 amino acids long. Here the CDR3 DNA reads TGTGCCAGCAGTGAATGGTATAGGACAGGGACCTCCTACGAGCAGTACTTC. It is translated as CASSEWYRTGTSYEQYF.

The J gene is TRBJ1-6, the V gene TRBV6-5; 7 nucleotides line up with TRBD1. V lost 2 bases to trimming and J lost 2 bases; unmatched junction nucleotides: 3. Germline CDR1 MNHEY, CDR2 SVGAGI. The CDR3 runs 16 residues. In DNA, the CDR3 is TGTGCCAGCAGTTACAAGAGGGGGCCCTATAATTCACCCCTCCACTTT. Protein sequence: CASSYKRGPYNSPLHF.

J is TRBJ1-2 and V is TRBV12-3 or TRBV12-4, with D unresolved. The CDR3 runs to 13 residues. Trimming cost V 6 bases and J 8 bases, with 16 bases left between them. CDR3 DNA sequence: TGTGCCAGCAGCGACGGAACGGCGGGGGGCTACACCTTC. Translation gives CASSDGTAGGYTF.

The table lists this clonotype with a count of one. The chain recombines TRBV20-1 with TRBJ2-4; the D gene could be TRBD1 or TRBD2 (5 bases each). The CDR3 consists of 10 residues. The germline V and J ends were trimmed by 6 bases and 13 bases, with 13 bases remaining between them. Germline-derived CDR1 and CDR2 are DFQATT and SNEGSKA (reference sequence). Here the CDR3 DNA reads TGCAGTGCCGCGTTAGGGGAGCAGTACTTC. This sequence encodes CSAALGEQYF.

The chain carries TRBV6-5 and TRBJ2-1; D might be TRBD1 (6 bases). The CDR3 length is 16 residues. Germline V gene data show CDR1 as MNHEY and CDR2 as SVGAGI. The ends were cut back, 11 bases at V and 4 bases at J, with 24 bases in the middle. CDR3 DNA sequence: TGTGCCGTGGCCCAGACGGACAGCGTCTTTTACAATGAGCAGTTCTTC. It is translated as CAVAQTDSVFYNEQFF.

The chain uses TRBV28 and TRBJ2-5; possibly TRBD1 or TRBD2 for D (5 bases each). Germline loops: CDR1 MDHEN, CDR2 SYDVKM. The CDR3 runs 15 residues. Trimming cost V 0 bases and J 11 bases, with 19 bases left between them. CDR3 sequence: CASSLWGVSYNEQYF. Here the CDR3 DNA reads TGTGCCAGCAGTTTATGGGGGGTTTCATACAATGAGCAGTACTTC.

The chain links TRBV7-9 to TRBJ2-4; 9 bases are shared with TRBD1. The J call is doubtful: the DNA matches TRBJ2-7 better. The CDR3 length is 15 residues. Germline CDR1 reads SEHNR; CDR2 reads FQNEAQ (reference sequence). CDR3 DNA sequence: TGTGCCAGCAGCTTTCCGGGACAGGGCGGGTACGAGCAGTACTTC. It is translated as CASSFPGQGGYEQYF.

V usage is TRBV3-1 and J usage is TRBJ1-5; D ambiguous. Germline CDR1 LGHDT, CDR2 YNNKEL (reference sequence). The CDR3 contains 13 residues. The V and J ends lost 2 bases and 5 bases respectively, with 7 bases between them. CDR3 DNA sequence: TGTGCCAGCAGCCAACGGTGGTATCAGCCCCAGCATTTT. Protein: CASSQRWYQPQHF.

The chain couples TRBV7-2 to TRBJ1-5; tentative D call: TRBD1 (6 bases). This CDR3 contains 17 residues. From germline, CDR1 is SGHTA and CDR2 FQGNSA. The V end lost 2 bases, the J end lost 0 bases, and 14 bases lay between the germline ends. The CDR3 region is CASSLRNTGISNQPQHF. The CDR3 DNA sequence: TGTGCCAGCAGCTTACGAAACACAGGGATTAGCAATCAGCCCCAGCATTTT.

V is TRBV25-1 and J is TRBJ2-7; D gene uncertain. Trimming took off 6 bases at V and 7 bases at J, with 19 bases between the two ends. The germline CDR1 and CDR2 sequences are MGHDK and SYGVNS. The CDR3 covers 14 residues. The CDR3 here is CASSVRNSQGEQYF. The CDR3 nucleotides read TGTGCCAGCAGCGTCCGTAATAGTCAAGGGGAGCAGTACTTC.

The gene calls are TRBV7-9 and TRBJ1-6; D is unclear. Germline V CDR1 and CDR2: SEHNR, FQNEAQ (reference sequence). The CDR3 sequence is 13 residues long. V lost 3 bases to trimming and J lost 8 bases, with 8 bases between them. The CDR3 reads CASSFGLDSPLHF. Written as DNA, the CDR3 is TGTGCCAGCAGCTTTGGGCTTGATTCACCCCTCCACTTT.

This clonotype was found a few times. This rearrangement joins TRBV7-9 to TRBJ2-7; TRBD1 is a possible D gene (6 bases). CDR3 length: 13 amino acids. Trimming removed 5 bases at V and 3 bases at J, with 11 bases between. Germline CDR1 is SEHNR and CDR2 is FQNEAQ (reference sequence). Here the CDR3 DNA reads TGTGCCAGCAGCCACCAGGGGAACTACGAGCAGTACTTC. Translating it yields CASSHQGNYEQYF.

The chain uses TRBV29-1 and TRBJ2-5; 15 bases line up with TRBD2. Per germline, CDR1 SQVTM and CDR2 ANQGSEA. The ends lost 3 bases at V and 1 base at J; junction bases unmatched: 3. CDR3 length: 16 residues. This CDR3 reads CSVDGTSGRSQETQYF. As DNA, the CDR3 is TGCAGCGTTGACGGGACTAGCGGGAGGTCCCAAGAGACCCAGTACTTC.

This chain uses TRBV20-1 with TRBJ1-2; D gene uncertain. In germline, CDR1 is DFQATT, CDR2 SNEGSKA (reference sequence). There are 13 residues in the CDR3. With 5 bases removed from V and 6 bases from J, the gap between germline ends came to 16 bases. The CDR3 spells CSAPGLVPDGYTF. In DNA, the CDR3 is TGCAGTGCTCCCGGATTGGTCCCAGATGGCTACACCTTC.

A single count supports this clonotype. The V and J genes are TRBV2 and TRBJ2-1, with D tentatively TRBD2 (5 bases). The J call may be incorrect, as the DNA end agrees better with TRBJ2-7. This CDR3 region has 15 residues. Germline values: CDR1 SNHLY, CDR2 FYNNEI. In DNA, the CDR3 is TGTGCCAGCAGTGAGGAGGTCGGCAGGTCGGGGGAGCAGTACTTC. This gives the protein CASSEEVGRSGEQYF.

V is TRBV29-1 and J is TRBJ1-2; no clear D gene. This CDR3 spans 13 amino acids. Germline CDR1 reads SQVTM; CDR2 reads ANQGSEA. V was clipped by 4 bases and J by 2 bases, with 11 bases between them. CDR3 region: CSVGGSGNYGYTF. The CDR3 coding sequence is TGCAGCGTTGGAGGGTCAGGCAACTATGGCTACACCTTC. The full variable domain, completed using reference TRBV29-1 and TRBJ1-2, is SAVISQKPSRDICQRGTSLTIQCQVDSQVTMMFWYRQQPGQSLTLIATANQGSEATYESGFVIDKFPISRPNLTFSTLTVSNMSPEDSSIYLCSVGGSGNYGYTFGSGTRLTVV.

The chain combines TRBV7-9 with TRBJ1-4, with no clear D. V lost 6 bases and J lost 1, with 12 bases in between. From germline, CDR1 is SEHNR and CDR2 FQNEAQ (reference sequence). There are 15 residues in the CDR3. CDR3 amino acids: CASSPSRGTNEKLFF. The CDR3 DNA reads TGTGCCAGCAGTCCGAGTCGGGGAACTAATGAAAAACTGTTTTTT. The entire variable domain, with the rest obtained from reference TRBV7-9 and TRBJ1-4, is as follows: DTGVSQNPRHKITKRGQNVTFRCDPISEHNRLYWYRQTLGQGPEFLTYFQNEAQLEKSRLLSDRFSAERPKGSFSTLEIQRTEQGDSAMYLCASSPSRGTNEKLFFGSGTQLSVL.

The CDR3 DNA sequence: TGTGCCAGCAGCTTAAGGGGAGGAACCGAAAAACTGTTTTTT. As protein: CASSLRGGTEKLFF. This sequence joins TRBV7-6 and TRBJ1-4; D may be TRBD1 (5 bases). Germline CDR1 is SGHVS and CDR2 is FNYEAQ. V was clipped by 2 bases and J by 8 bases, with 12 bases between them. The CDR3 is made up of 14 amino acids.

V and J are TRBV7-8 and TRBJ1-2; 9 nucleotides align to TRBD1. Looked up from germline, CDR1 is SGHVS and CDR2 is FQNEAQ. J was trimmed by 6 bases and V by 3 bases; bases with no gene match: 11. The CDR3 contains 16 residues. Here the CDR3 reads CASSLGTGNGMDGYTF. In DNA form, the CDR3 reads TGTGCCAGCAGCTTGGGGACAGGGAACGGAATGGATGGCTACACCTTC.

This clonotype was recorded a few times. The rearrangement uses TRBV27 and TRBJ1-4, with D unclear. The CDR3 runs to 13 residues. Germline V gene lookup returns CDR1 MNHEY and CDR2 SMNVEV (reference sequence). Deletions cut 3 bases from V and 12 bases from J, with 14 bases between. For the CDR3, the DNA is TGTGCCAGCAGTTTGTTAGGGTCCGGGGAACTGTTTTTT. Translated, it gives CASSLLGSGELFF.